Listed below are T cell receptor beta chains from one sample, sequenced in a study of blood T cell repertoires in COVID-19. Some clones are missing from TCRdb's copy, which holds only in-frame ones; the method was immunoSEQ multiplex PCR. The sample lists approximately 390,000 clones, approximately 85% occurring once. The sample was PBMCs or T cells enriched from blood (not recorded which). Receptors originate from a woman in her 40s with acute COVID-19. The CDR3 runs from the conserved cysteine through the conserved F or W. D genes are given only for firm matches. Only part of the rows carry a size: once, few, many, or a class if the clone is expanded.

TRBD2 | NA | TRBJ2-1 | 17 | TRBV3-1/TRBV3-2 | CASSRTSGGLIYNEQFF | TGTGCCAGCAGCCGGACTAGCGGGGGCCTAATCTACAATGAGCAGTTCTTC
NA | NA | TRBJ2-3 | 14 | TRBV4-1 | CASSQGPSADTQYF | TGCGCCAGCAGCCAAGGCCCTAGTGCAGATACGCAGTATTTT
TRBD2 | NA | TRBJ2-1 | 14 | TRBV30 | CAWSLAGGYNEQFF | TGTGCCTGGAGTCTGGCGGGGGGGTACAATGAGCAGTTCTTC
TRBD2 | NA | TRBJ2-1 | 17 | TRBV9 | CASSDPETSGDYNEQFF | TGTGCCAGCAGCGACCCTGAGACTAGCGGGGACTACAATGAGCAGTTCTTC
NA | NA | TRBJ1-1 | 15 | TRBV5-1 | CASSLASAMNTEAFF | TGCGCCAGCAGCTTGGCCTCAGCGATGAACACTGAAGCTTTCTTT
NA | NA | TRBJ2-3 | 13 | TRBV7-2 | CASSVANTDTQYF | TGTGCCAGCAGCGTAGCCAATACAGATACGCAGTATTTT
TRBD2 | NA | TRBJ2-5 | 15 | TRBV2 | CASSGPSGGAGTQYF | TGTGCCAGCAGTGGACCTAGCGGGGGGGCAGGGACCCAGTACTTC
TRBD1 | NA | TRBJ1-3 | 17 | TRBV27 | CASSLSGTGGAGNTIYF | TGTGCCAGCAGTTTATCGGGGACAGGGGGGGCTGGAAACACCATATATTTT
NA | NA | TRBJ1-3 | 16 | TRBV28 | CASSLPLTSSGNTIYF | TGTGCCAGCAGCCTGCCCTTAACTAGCTCTGGAAACACCATATATTTT
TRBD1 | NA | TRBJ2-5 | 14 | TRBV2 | CASSDRRLQETQYF | TGTGCCAGCTCGGACAGGAGGCTACAAGAGACCCAGTACTTC
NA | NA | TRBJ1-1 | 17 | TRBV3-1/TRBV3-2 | CASSQDARVRVNTEAFF | TGTGCCAGCAGCCAAGATGCTCGGGTGCGGGTGAACACTGAAGCTTTCTTT
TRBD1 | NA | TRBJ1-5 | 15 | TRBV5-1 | CASSLEGQGGQPQHF | TGCGCCAGCAGCTTGGAAGGACAGGGTGGTCAGCCCCAGCATTTT
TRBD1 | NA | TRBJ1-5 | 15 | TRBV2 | CASSGQGNGNQPQHF | TGTGCCAGCAGCGGACAGGGGAATGGCAATCAGCCCCAGCATTTT
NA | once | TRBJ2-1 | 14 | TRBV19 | CASSMGGRFDEQFF | TGTGCCAGTAGTATGGGGGGGCGGTTCGATGAGCAGTTCTTC
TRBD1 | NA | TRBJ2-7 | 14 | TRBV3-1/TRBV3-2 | CASSQRDRVSEQYF | TGTGCCAGCAGCCAACGGGACAGGGTTTCCGAGCAGTACTTC
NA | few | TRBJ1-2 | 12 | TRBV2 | CASSEVDWGYTF | TGTGCCAGCAGTGAAGTCGACTGGGGCTACACCTTC
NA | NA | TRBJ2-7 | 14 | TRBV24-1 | CATSDSQGDNEQYF | TGTGCCACCAGTGATTCACAGGGAGACAACGAGCAGTACTTC
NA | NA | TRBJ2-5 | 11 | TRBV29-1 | CSVEYGETQYF | TGCAGCGTTGAATACGGGGAGACCCAGTACTTC
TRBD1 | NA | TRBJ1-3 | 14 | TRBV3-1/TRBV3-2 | CASSPTVGQAPFGF | TGTGCCAGCAGTCCTACGGTCGGACAGGCCCCATTTGGTTTT
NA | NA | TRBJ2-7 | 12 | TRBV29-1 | CSTRQGSGEQYF | TGCAGCACTCGACAGGGTAGCGGCGAGCAGTACTTC
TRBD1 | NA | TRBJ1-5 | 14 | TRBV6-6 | CASRITGGDQPQHF | TGTGCCAGCAGGATAACAGGGGGGGACCAGCCCCAGCATTTT
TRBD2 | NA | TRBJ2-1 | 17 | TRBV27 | CASSESSGGSPYNEQFF | TGTGCCAGCAGTGAATCTAGCGGGGGGTCCCCTTACAATGAGCAGTTCTTC
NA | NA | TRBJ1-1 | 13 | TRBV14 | CASSQDGVKGAFF | TGTGCCAGCAGCCAAGACGGGGTAAAGGGAGCTTTCTTT
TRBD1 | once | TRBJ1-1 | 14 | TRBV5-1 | CASRDRGVNTEAFF | TGCGCCAGTAGAGACAGGGGGGTGAACACTGAAGCTTTCTTT
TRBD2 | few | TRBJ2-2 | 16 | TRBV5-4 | CASSALQRGGSGELFF | TGTGCCAGCAGCGCCCTACAGCGGGGGGGCTCCGGGGAGCTGTTTTTT
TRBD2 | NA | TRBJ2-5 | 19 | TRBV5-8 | CASSLALTSGGAAKETQYF | TGTGCCAGCAGCTTGGCCCTGACTAGCGGGGGTGCCGCGAAAGAGACCCAGTACTTC
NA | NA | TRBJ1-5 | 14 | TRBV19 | CASSIEGDNQPQHF | TGTGCCAGTAGTATCGAGGGGGACAATCAGCCCCAGCATTTT
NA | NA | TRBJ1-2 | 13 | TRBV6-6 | CASSKQSNYGYTF | TGTGCCAGCAGTAAACAGTCTAACTATGGCTACACCTTC
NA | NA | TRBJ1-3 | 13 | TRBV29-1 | CSVLGLSGNTIYF | TGCAGCGTGCTGGGACTCTCTGGAAACACCATATATTTT
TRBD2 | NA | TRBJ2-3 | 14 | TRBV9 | CASSGGGDGDTQYF | TGTGCCAGCAGCGGCGGGGGGGATGGAGATACGCAGTATTTT
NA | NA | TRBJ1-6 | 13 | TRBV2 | CASSDTYNSPLHF | TGTGCCAGCAGTGACACTTATAATTCACCCCTCCACTTT
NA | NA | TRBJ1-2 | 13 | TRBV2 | CASSFGGLTSGAF | TGTGCCAGCAGTTTTGGAGGCCTGACATCGGGCGCCTTC
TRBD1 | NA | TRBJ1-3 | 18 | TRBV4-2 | CASSHVGQGSRSGNTIYF | TGTGCCAGCAGCCACGTAGGACAGGGGAGTAGGAGTGGAAACACCATATATTTT
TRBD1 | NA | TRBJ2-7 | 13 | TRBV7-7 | CASSPGQGYEQYF | TGTGCCAGCAGCCCAGGACAGGGCTACGAGCAGTACTTC
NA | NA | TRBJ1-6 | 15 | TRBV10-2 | CASSQGSSYNSPLHF | TGCGCCAGCTCGCAGGGGTCCTCCTATAATTCACCCCTCCACTTT
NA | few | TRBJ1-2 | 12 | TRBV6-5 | CASKSANYGYTF | TGTGCCAGCAAATCAGCTAACTATGGCTACACCTTC
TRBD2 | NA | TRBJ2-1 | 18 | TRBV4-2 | CASSQDGLAGTPWNEQFF | TGTGCCAGCAGCCAGGATGGACTAGCGGGGACCCCGTGGAATGAGCAGTTCTTC
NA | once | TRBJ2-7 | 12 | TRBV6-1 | CASSEGYREQYF | TGTGCCAGCAGTGAAGGTTATCGGGAGCAGTACTTC
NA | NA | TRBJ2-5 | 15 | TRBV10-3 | CAISESSRGQETQYF | TGTGCCATCAGTGAGTCGAGCAGGGGCCAAGAGACCCAGTACTTC
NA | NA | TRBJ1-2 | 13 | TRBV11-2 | CASSLQGWGGYTF | TGTGCCAGCAGCTTACAGGGTTGGGGTGGCTACACCTTC
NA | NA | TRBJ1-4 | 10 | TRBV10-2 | CASRTPGQVF | TGCGCCAGCAGGACACCGGGACAAGTCTTT
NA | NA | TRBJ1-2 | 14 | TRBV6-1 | CASTKAGDYVGYTF | TGTGCCAGCACTAAAGCGGGGGACTATGTAGGCTACACCTTC
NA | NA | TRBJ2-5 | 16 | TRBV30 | CAWSAWFGGAGETQYF | TGTGCCTGGAGTGCCTGGTTTGGGGGGGCAGGAGAGACCCAGTACTTC
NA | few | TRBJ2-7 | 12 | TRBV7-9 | CASSQVAYEQYF | TGTGCCAGCAGCCAAGTAGCGTACGAGCAGTACTTC
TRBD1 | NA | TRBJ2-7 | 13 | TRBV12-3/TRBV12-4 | CASSSGQGWEQYF | TGTGCCAGCAGTTCAGGACAGGGTTGGGAGCAGTACTTC
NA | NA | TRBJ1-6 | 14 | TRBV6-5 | CASRAILDNSPLHF | TGTGCCAGCAGAGCAATATTAGATAATTCACCCCTCCACTTT
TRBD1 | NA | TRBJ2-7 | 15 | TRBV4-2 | CASSQDRGRGFEQYF | TGTGCCAGCAGCCAAGATCGGGGCAGGGGGTTTGAGCAGTACTTC
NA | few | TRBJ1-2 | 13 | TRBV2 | CASSVGGPYGYTF | TGTGCCAGCAGTGTGGGAGGGCCCTATGGCTACACCTTC
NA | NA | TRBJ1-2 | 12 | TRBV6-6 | CASSQVSDGYTF | TGTGCCAGCAGTCAAGTTTCGGATGGCTACACCTTC
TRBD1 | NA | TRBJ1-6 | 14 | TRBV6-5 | CASSSGTGVSPLHF | TGTGCCAGCAGTTCCGGGACAGGGGTTTCACCCCTCCACTTT
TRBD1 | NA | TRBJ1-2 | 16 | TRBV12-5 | CASGLTTGDRRYGYTF | TGTGCTAGTGGTTTGACAACTGGGGACAGGCGCTATGGCTACACCTTC
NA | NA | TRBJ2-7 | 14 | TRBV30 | CAWSGVSGRYEQYF | TGTGCCTGGAGTGGTGTGTCAGGGAGGTACGAGCAGTACTTC
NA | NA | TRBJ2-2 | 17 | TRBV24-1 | CATSDTDRGSFTGELFF | TGTGCCACCAGTGACACGGACAGAGGAAGCTTTACCGGGGAGCTGTTTTTT
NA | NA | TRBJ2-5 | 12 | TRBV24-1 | CATEGNRETQYF | TGTGCCACGGAGGGGAATAGGGAGACCCAGTACTTC
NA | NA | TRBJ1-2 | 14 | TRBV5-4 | CASSAPTGPYGYTF | TGTGCCAGCAGCGCGCCAACAGGGCCCTATGGCTACACCTTC